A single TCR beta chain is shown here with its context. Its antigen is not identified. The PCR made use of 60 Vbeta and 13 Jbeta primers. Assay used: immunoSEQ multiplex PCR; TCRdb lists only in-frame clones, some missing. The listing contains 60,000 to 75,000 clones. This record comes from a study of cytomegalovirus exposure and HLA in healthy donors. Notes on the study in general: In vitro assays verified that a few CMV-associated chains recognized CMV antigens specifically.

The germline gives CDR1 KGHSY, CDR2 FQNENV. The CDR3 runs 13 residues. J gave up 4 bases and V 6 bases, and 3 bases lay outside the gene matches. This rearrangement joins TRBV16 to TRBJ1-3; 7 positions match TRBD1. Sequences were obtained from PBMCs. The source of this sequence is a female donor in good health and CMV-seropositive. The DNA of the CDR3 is TGTGCCAGCAGGCTGGGACAGGGAAACACCATATATTTT. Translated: CASRLGQGNTIYF.